These 18 T cell receptor beta chains originate from one sample sequenced in a study of cytomegalovirus exposure and HLA in healthy donors. Primers for the PCR totalled 60 Vbeta and 13 Jbeta. Produced via immunoSEQ multiplex PCR; TCRdb's table is partial and in-frame only. The sample includes about 110,000 clones, about 59% of them seen just once. Sequenced sample: PBMCs. These receptors came from a young man in good health and CMV-seropositive.

The V call is TRBV7-6, the J call TRBJ2-3; 8 bases map to TRBD2. The CDR3 totals 12 residues. CDR1 is SGHVS, CDR2 FNYEAQ, per germline. Losses at the gene ends were 5 bases for V and 8 bases for J; bases not matched to a gene: 3. The CDR3 sequence: CASSGGGSTQYF. CDR3 nucleotides: TGTGCCAGCAGCGGCGGGGGGTCTACGCAGTATTTT.

This chain links TRBV4-2 with TRBJ2-5, with 8 bases lining up with TRBD1. The V and J ends lost 3 bases and 5 bases, in that order; junction bases with no gene match: 8. Germline lookup yields CDR1 LGHNA and CDR2 YNFKEQ. The CDR3 loop spans 15 amino acids. CDR3 amino acids: CASSQEDRVRETQYF. The CDR3, as DNA: TGTGCCAGCAGCCAGGAGGACAGGGTTCGCGAGACCCAGTACTTC.

The count of this clone is one. The chain carries TRBV6-5 and TRBJ1-1; D is unclear. CDR1 and CDR2 (germline): MNHEY, SVGAGI. The V end was cut by 5 bases, the J end by 3 bases, with 16 bases between. The length of the CDR3 is 15 residues. CDR3 in amino acids: CASSPLGGEDTEAFF. The CDR3 DNA follows: TGTGCCAGCAGTCCCCTGGGCGGGGAGGACACTGAAGCTTTCTTT.

The gene calls are TRBV7-3 and TRBJ2-1; 7 bases are a match to TRBD2. The CDR3 spans 15 residues. Trimming at V came to 4 bases and at J to 0 bases, leaving 3 bases not matched to a gene. CDR1 is SGHTA and CDR2 is FQGTGA in the germline V gene. The CDR3 region has the DNA TGTGCCAGCAGCTCAGGACTAGGCTCCTACAATGAGCAGTTCTTC. Residues: CASSSGLGSYNEQFF.

This clone was seen only a few times. This chain joins TRBV6-5 and TRBJ1-6; a possible D gene is TRBD1 (5 bases). Trimming pared 7 bases from V and 2 bases from J, leaving 12 bases between. Per the germline V gene, CDR1 is MNHEY and CDR2 is SVGAGI. This CDR3 contains 15 residues. CDR3 region: CASKGGVAYNSPLHF. CDR3 bases: TGTGCCAGCAAGGGAGGGGTTGCCTATAATTCACCCCTCCACTTT.

As concerns this clone: Distinct nucleotide sequences in the sample also encode this CDR3. This rearrangement joins TRBV5-1 to TRBJ2-7; D perhaps matches TRBD1 (5 bases). V was trimmed by 4 bases and J by 3 bases, leaving 8 bases between them. The CDR3 is 12 amino acids. Germline V gene sequence: CDR1 SGHRS, CDR2 YFSETQ. Here the CDR3 reads CASSLQGYEQYF. CDR3 coding DNA: TGCGCCAGCAGCCTCCAGGGCTACGAGCAGTACTTC.

J is TRBJ2-1 and V is TRBV29-1; D is possibly TRBD2 (5 bases). V dropped 8 bases and J dropped 7 bases, with 12 bases sitting between them. The CDR3 contains 11 residues. CDR1 and CDR2 (germline): SQVTM, ANQGSEA. CDR3: CSSAVVNEQFF. In nucleotides, the CDR3 is TGCAGCTCAGCGGTCGTAAATGAGCAGTTCTTC.

The chain carries TRBV6-5 and TRBJ1-5, with 9 bases that match TRBD1. Unmatched junction bases numbered 9, after V lost 4 bases and J lost 5 bases. Per the germline V gene, CDR1 is MNHEY and CDR2 is SVGAGI. This CDR3 has 16 residues. In nucleotides, the CDR3 is TGTGCCAGCAGTTCCTACGGGACAGGGATGGATCAGCCCCAGCATTTT. This codes for CASSSYGTGMDQPQHF.

This clone was seen just once. The sample has other DNA sequences that encode this CDR3 too. The chain recombines TRBV11-2 with TRBJ1-1, with D possibly matching TRBD1 (5 bases). The CDR3 loop spans 13 amino acids. V was trimmed by 3 bases and J by 1 base, leaving 6 bases between them. The germline CDR1 and CDR2 sequences are SGHAT and FQNNGV. CDR3 sequence (DNA): TGTGCCAGCAGCTTGGGGGGGAACACTGAAGCTTTCTTT. Its protein product is CASSLGGNTEAFF.

The chain carries TRBV27 and TRBJ2-5, with 13 bases aligning to TRBD2. The DNA end lines up better with TRBJ2-7; the J call may be wrong. The V gene's germline CDR1 is MNHEY and CDR2 SMNVEV (reference sequence). The CDR3 extends over 14 amino acids. Here the CDR3 reads CASRLAGGPYEQYF. CDR3 nucleotides: TGTGCCAGCAGACTAGCGGGGGGGCCCTACGAGCAGTACTTC.

This clone showed up just a few times. The genes are TRBV7-9 and TRBJ1-2; possible D gene TRBD1, 6 bases. Germline values: CDR1 SEHNR, CDR2 FQNEAQ (reference sequence). Trimming removed 5 bases from V and 0 bases from J, with 16 bases in between. The length of the CDR3 is 16 residues. The CDR3 is CASSRPGDITNYGYTF. CDR3 bases: TGTGCCAGCAGCCGCCCCGGGGACATAACTAACTATGGCTACACCTTC.

The DNA of the CDR3 is TGTGCCAGCAGTCTAGGACAGATGAACACTGAAGCTTTCTTT. This translates into CASSLGQMNTEAFF. The chain links TRBV2 to TRBJ1-1; D perhaps matches TRBD1 (6 bases). The V gene lost 5 bases and the J gene lost 0 bases, with 10 bases spanning the gap. The germline V gene encodes CDR1 SNHLY and CDR2 FYNNEI. This CDR3 comprises 14 residues.

About this clone: The junction and the germline gene differ at one end; a read error may be behind it. The DNA of the CDR3 is TGTGCCACCAGCCGAGAGGGGGCTCGCGGAAACACCATATATTTT. Translation gives CATSREGARGNTIYF. The rearrangement uses TRBV15 and TRBJ1-3, with 7 positions matching TRBD1. This CDR3 is 15 amino acids long. Germline loops: CDR1 LNHNV, CDR2 YYDKDF (reference sequence).

This clone was counted between two and nine times. The chain joins TRBV5-6 to TRBJ2-7; D might be TRBD1 (5 bases). The ends were cut back, 2 bases at V and 4 bases at J, with 13 bases in the middle. This CDR3 is 14 amino acids long. CDR1 is SGHDT, CDR2 YYEEEE, per germline. CDR3 amino acids: CASSLQASPYEQYF. Written as DNA, the CDR3 is TGTGCCAGCAGCTTACAGGCATCCCCATACGAGCAGTACTTC.

This rearrangement joins TRBV9 to TRBJ1-4; no reliable D call. The CDR3 runs 14 residues. The germline gives CDR1 SGDLS, CDR2 YYNGEE. The germline V and J ends were trimmed by 0 bases and 8 bases, with 11 bases remaining between them. CDR3 sequence: CASSVGGSREKLFF. The CDR3 DNA follows: TGTGCCAGCAGCGTAGGAGGATCTCGGGAAAAACTGTTTTTT.

This chain uses TRBV5-1 with TRBJ2-3; TRBD1 matches 9 bases. The V gene's germline CDR1 is SGHRS and CDR2 YFSETQ. The CDR3 is made up of 17 amino acids. J lost 1 base, V lost 3 bases, and 9 bases had no gene match. CDR3 in amino acids: CASSSRDRVWGTDTQYF. In DNA, the CDR3 is TGCGCCAGCAGCTCGCGGGACAGGGTGTGGGGCACAGATACGCAGTATTTT.

The gene calls are TRBV4-1 and TRBJ2-1; TRBD2 matches 10 bases. After removal of 0 bases from V and 7 bases from J, the junction contained 9 bases not matched to a gene. The CDR3 is 17 residues long. CDR1 is MGHRA, CDR2 YSYEKL, per germline. This CDR3 reads CASSQEGGAGGQNEQFF. The CDR3 DNA reads as TGCGCCAGCAGCCAAGAAGGAGGAGCGGGGGGGCAGAATGAGCAGTTCTTC.

This clone was seen just once. This chain connects TRBV6-5 to TRBJ1-3, with D possibly being TRBD1 (5 bases). Trimming took 0 bases from V and 3 from J, leaving 12 bases between them. Germline V gene data show CDR1 as MNHEY and CDR2 as SVGAGI. The CDR3 has 16 amino acids. CDR3 nucleotide sequence: TGTGCCAGCAGTTACTCTTCAGGGTTGAGTGGAAACACCATATATTTT. This encodes CASSYSSGLSGNTIYF.